This TCR beta chain emerged from a study of cytomegalovirus exposure and HLA in healthy donors. This clone was seen only a few times. Its antigen remains unknown. Both 60 Vbeta primers and 13 Jbeta primers went into the PCR. Libraries were prepared by immunoSEQ multiplex PCR; TCRdb keeps only in-frame clonotypes and omits some of them. This sample carries around 140,000 clones, roughly 70% of them seen once, and the ten largest clones take approximately 2.3%. The CDR3 has 16 amino acids. Germline V CDR1 and CDR2: MNHEY, SMNVEV (reference sequence). With 5 bases removed from V and 0 bases from J, the gap between germline ends came to 17 bases. Findings of the study overall: Certain indistinguishable V segments, among them TRBV6-2 and TRBV6-3, were excluded. On later analysis, the bulk of CMV-associated TCR beta chains appeared to be HLA-restricted. In a later analysis, V- and J-gene trimming of beta chains associated with a DCLRE1C missense variant, replicated independently.

This TCR derives from a woman aged 60-75 years in good health and CMV-seropositive. The gene calls are TRBV27 and TRBJ2-7, with a weak D call TRBD1 (6 bases). Material: PBMCs. The CDR3 is CASSPLWARGSYEQYF. The DNA of the CDR3 is TGTGCCAGCAGTCCCCTCTGGGCCAGGGGCTCCTACGAGCAGTACTTC.